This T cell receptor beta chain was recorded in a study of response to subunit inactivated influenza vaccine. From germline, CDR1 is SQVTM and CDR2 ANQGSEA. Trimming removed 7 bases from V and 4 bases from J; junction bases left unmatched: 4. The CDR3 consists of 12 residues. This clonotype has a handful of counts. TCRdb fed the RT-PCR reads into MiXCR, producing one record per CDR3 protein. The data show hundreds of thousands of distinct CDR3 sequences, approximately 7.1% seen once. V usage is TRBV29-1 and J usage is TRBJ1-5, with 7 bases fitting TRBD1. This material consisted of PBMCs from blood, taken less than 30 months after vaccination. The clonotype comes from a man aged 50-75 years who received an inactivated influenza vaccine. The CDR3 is CSAGQMNQPQHF. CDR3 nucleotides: TGCAGCGCGGGACAGATGAATCAGCCCCAGCATTTT.